This T cell receptor beta chain is drawn from a study of T cells after yellow fever vaccination. Overall study results and limits: Weaker in magnitude, the secondary response showed a faster peak on day 5 versus 15. It was a small share of clonotypes that appeared in both CD4 and CD8 compartments. In FACS-sorted repertoires, abundant clonotypes from the bulk population could appear as contaminants.

TCRdb reprocessed the 5' RACE reads via MiXCR and lists one record per CDR3 protein. The sample contains hundreds of thousands of distinct CDR3 sequences, over 15% of which appear only once. Turning to this clonotype: What it binds is not known.

The CDR3 length is 13 residues. The junction had 6 bases not matched to a gene; V was cut back by 6 bases and J by 5 bases. The genes are TRBV12-3 or TRBV12-4 and TRBJ2-5; 7 nucleotides agree with TRBD1. The clonotype comes from a man between 18 and 35 years old who received the YFV17D yellow fever vaccine. Sequenced material: PBMCs, taken before the yellow fever booster vaccination. This chain's CDR3 is CASSGQVGETQYF. CDR3 in DNA: TGTGCCAGCAGCGGACAGGTGGGGGAGACCCAGTACTTC.